Listed here are 6 T cell receptor beta chains from one sample, sequenced in a study of technical replicates of blood from a few donors. Clones were sequenced by immunoSEQ multiplex PCR, and TCRdb holds only the in-frame ones, with some missing. The sample records roughly 65,000 clones, 88% being singletons. Material for sequencing was PBMCs. The receptors here all came from a human donor in good health. Some clones in this sample may be carry-over from other donors' samples.

The chain links TRBV27 to TRBJ2-6, with a possible D match to TRBD2 (6 bases). V was cut by 6 bases and J by 3 bases, with 15 bases left in between. In germline, CDR1 is MNHEY, CDR2 SMNVEV (reference sequence). The CDR3 extends over 16 amino acids. CDR3 loop: CASSRPAEGGANVLTF. CDR3 coding DNA: TGTGCCAGCAGCCGACCGGCGGAGGGTGGGGCCAACGTCCTGACTTTC.

The chain links TRBV7-2 to TRBJ2-3; the D gene is possibly TRBD2 (6 bases). The germline CDR1 and CDR2 sequences are SGHTA and FQGNSA. The CDR3 spans 13 residues. V was shortened by 4 bases and J by 4 bases, with 9 bases between the two germline ends. The CDR3 protein is CASSWRDSDTQYF. CDR3 in DNA: TGTGCCAGCAGCTGGCGGGATTCAGATACGCAGTATTTT.

The chain joins TRBV6-6 to TRBJ2-1; D may be TRBD1 (6 bases). The V and J ends lost 6 bases and 10 bases respectively, with 19 bases between them. Germline loops: CDR1 MNHNY, CDR2 SVGAGI (reference sequence). CDR3 length: 14 amino acids. Here the CDR3 DNA reads TGTGCCAGCAGCGAACAGGGTCCGCCCTACGAGCAGTTCTTC. Its translation is CASSEQGPPYEQFF.

The sample holds a few counts of this clone. This chain uses TRBV7-2 with TRBJ1-2, with D uncertain. This CDR3 contains 15 residues. Trimming left V 5 bases short and J 3 bases short, with 16 bases between. Per the germline V gene, CDR1 is SGHTA and CDR2 is FQGNSA. CDR3 sequence reads: CASSQAGLPDYGYTF. DNA for the CDR3: TGTGCCAGCAGCCAGGCTGGCTTACCCGACTATGGCTACACCTTC.

This sequence joins TRBV16 and TRBJ1-4; D might be TRBD1 (6 bases). Germline lookup yields CDR1 KGHSY and CDR2 FQNENV. The CDR3 is 14 amino acids. V lost 6 bases, J lost 4 bases, and 12 bases lay in between. DNA for the CDR3: TGTGCCAGCAGAGACGGGACACTTAATGAAAAACTGTTTTTT. Its protein product is CASRDGTLNEKLFF. Drawing the rest from reference TRBV16 and TRBJ1-4, the complete variable domain is GEEVAQTPKHLVRGEGQKAKLYCAPIKGHSYVFWYQQVLKNEFKFLISFQNENVFDETGMPKERFSAKCLPNSPCSLEIQATKLEDSAVYFCASRDGTLNEKLFFGSGTQLSVL.

The chain carries TRBV9 and TRBJ1-5, with D unresolved. V was shortened by 4 bases and J by 0 bases, with 8 bases between the two germline ends. CDR1 is SGDLS and CDR2 is YYNGEE in the germline V gene. The CDR3 is 14 amino acids. The CDR3 coding sequence is TGTGCCAGCAGCAGAGAGAATAGCAATCAGCCCCAGCATTTT. Its translation: CASSRENSNQPQHF.